The present entry profiles one T cell receptor (beta chain) with its context. The protocol was immunoSEQ multiplex PCR, while the TCRdb copy is restricted to in-frame clones and leaves out a portion. There are around 15,000 clones in the sample; 90% to 95% occur only once, and 4.3% lies in the top ten. CD8+CD4-CD45RA- cells, CCR7-positive or negative, formed the memory CD8 sort. The data originate from a study of CD39 and CD103 CD8 tumor-infiltrating T cells. J was trimmed by 1 base and V by 4 bases; bases with no gene match: 11. The germline V gene encodes CDR1 SGHRS and CDR2 YFSETQ. This CDR3 is 17 amino acids long.

The sequence came from a human donor with head and neck squamous cell carcinoma. The sample was CD8+ T cells sorted from blood. This sample's subset: total memory CD8 T cells (CD45RA-CCR7+/-) from blood or uninvolved lymph node. The chain couples TRBV5-1 to TRBJ2-7; 10 nucleotides agree with TRBD1. The CDR3 loop is CASSQHGTGAGSYEQYF. DNA of the CDR3: TGCGCCAGCAGCCAACACGGGACAGGGGCAGGGTCCTACGAGCAGTACTTC.